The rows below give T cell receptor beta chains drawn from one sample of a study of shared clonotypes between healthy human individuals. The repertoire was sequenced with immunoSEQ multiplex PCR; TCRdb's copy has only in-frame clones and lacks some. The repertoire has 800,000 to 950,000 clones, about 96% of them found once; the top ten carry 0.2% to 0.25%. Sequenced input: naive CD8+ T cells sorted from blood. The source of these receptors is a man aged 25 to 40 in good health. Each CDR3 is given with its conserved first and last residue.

CDR3aa: CASLLRTPTQEEQFF
len: 15
v_gene: TRBV6-1

CDR3aa: CASSAGPAEDTQYF
len: 14
v_gene: TRBV9

CDR3aa: CASSWTSGPTDTQYF
len: 15
v_gene: TRBV7-7

CDR3aa: CASSEDQSPDTQYF
len: 14
v_gene: TRBV2

CDR3aa: CASSLGTSGARNEQFF
len: 16
v_gene: TRBV27

CDR3aa: CATSREVGTIFYNEQFF
len: 17
v_gene: TRBV15

CDR3aa: CASRYGTDYEQYF
len: 13
v_gene: TRBV5-1

CDR3aa: CASQESFSSYNEQFF
len: 15
v_gene: TRBV18

CDR3aa: CASSQGYYGEQYF
len: 13
v_gene: TRBV14

CDR3aa: CASSLTGFFEQYF
len: 13
v_gene: TRBV7-9

CDR3aa: CASSSLLREGSYNEQFF
len: 17
v_gene: TRBV28

CDR3aa: CASRPGNTDTQYF
len: 13
v_gene: TRBV27

CDR3aa: CSVEDRHNEQFF
len: 12
v_gene: TRBV29-1

CDR3aa: CASSPRRTEIQETQYF
len: 16
v_gene: TRBV11-2

CDR3aa: CASSSGVGTEAFF
len: 13
v_gene: TRBV5-5

CDR3aa: CASSPFWGERAYNEQFF
len: 17
v_gene: TRBV27

CDR3aa: CASSLAGGTDTQYF
len: 14
v_gene: TRBV7-2

CDR3aa: CASTPGDTYTGELFF
len: 15
v_gene: TRBV7-2

CDR3aa: CASSLEWNQPQHF
len: 13
v_gene: TRBV5-8

CDR3aa: CASSLDSYNEQFF
len: 13
v_gene: TRBV7-8